This TCR beta chain emerged from a study of T cells expressing NK-cell markers. About the study: The TCR beta repertoires originated in sorted CD3+CD56+NKG2C+, CD3+CD56+NKG2C- and CD3+CD56-NKG2C+ T cells.

cDNA encoding TCR beta was synthesized via 5'RACE template switching incorporating UMIs. TCRdb reprocessed the 5' RACE reads, keeping one entry per CDR3 protein, no DNA. The listing contains some 600,000 distinct CDR3 sequences. The CDR3 runs 18 residues. Germline CDR1 is KGHSH and CDR2 is LQKENI. The sample was blood T cells: a sorted CD56 or NKG2C T cell subset, CD4+ or CD8+ T cells, or bulk PBMC T cells (not recorded which). The chain uses TRBV18 and TRBJ2-1; TCRdb designates TRBD1, a call that cannot be tested without DNA. The sequence was collected from a man younger than 30 in good health. CDR3 residues: CASSPRAGAPPLNNEQFF.